A single sample gave rise to the 30 T cell receptor beta chains below, sequenced in a study of blood T cell repertoires in COVID-19. Libraries were prepared by immunoSEQ multiplex PCR; TCRdb keeps only in-frame clonotypes and omits some of them. Of about 370,000 clones listed, approximately 90% were seen once; the top ten hold more than 0.8%. The specimen was PBMCs or T cells enriched from blood (not recorded which). These receptors came from a young man who had recovered from COVID-19.

This clone was seen more than once but under ten times. J is TRBJ2-1 and V is TRBV7-3; D is possibly TRBD1 (5 bases). The CDR3 contains 12 residues. V lost 1 base and J 9 bases, leaving 7 bases between the germline ends. The germline V gene encodes CDR1 SGHTA and CDR2 FQGTGA. The CDR3, as DNA: TGTGCCAGCAGCTTAATTAGGGGTGAGCAGTTCTTC. Its translation is CASSLIRGEQFF.

The V gene is TRBV13, the J gene TRBJ1-1; no reliable D call. Trimming left V 3 bases short and J 7 bases short, with 9 bases between. This CDR3 comprises 12 residues. The germline CDR1 and CDR2 sequences are PRHDT and FYEKMQ (reference sequence). In DNA form, the CDR3 reads TGTGCCAGCAGCTTTTTCGCCGGTGAAGCTTTCTTT. Translation gives CASSFFAGEAFF.

The chain couples TRBV2 to TRBJ1-1, with 9 bases lining up with TRBD1. This CDR3 spans 15 amino acids. The junction had 6 bases not matched to a gene; V was cut back by 6 bases and J by 1 base. CDR1 SNHLY and CDR2 FYNNEI come from the germline V gene. The DNA of the CDR3 is TGTGCCAGCAGCGGACAGGGGAGGGAGAACACTGAAGCTTTCTTT. Residues: CASSGQGRENTEAFF.

The chain couples TRBV7-9 to TRBJ1-4; the match to TRBD1 covers 10 bases. The CDR3 has 17 amino acids. The trim removed 3 bases at V and 7 bases at J, leaving 11 bases unmatched. Germline-derived CDR1 and CDR2 are SEHNR and FQNEAQ (reference sequence). As DNA, the CDR3 is TGTGCCAGCAGCTTTGGGACAGGGGCGGTCAGTTCTGAAAAACTGTTTTTT. Translation: CASSFGTGAVSSEKLFF.

V gene TRBV2 combines with J gene TRBJ2-1, with 8 bases identical to TRBD2. V lost 6 bases, J lost 3 bases, and 10 bases stayed unmatched. The CDR3 spans 16 residues. The germline V gene encodes CDR1 SNHLY and CDR2 FYNNEI. CDR3 sequence reads: CASREGLVIYYNEQFF. The CDR3 bases are TGTGCCAGCAGAGAGGGACTAGTAATATACTACAATGAGCAGTTCTTC.

The chain employs TRBV12-3 or TRBV12-4 and TRBJ1-1; 7 nucleotides agree with TRBD1. The J segment lost 6 bases and the V segment lost 6 bases, leaving 7 bases of the junction unmatched. CDR3 size: 13 residues. CDR3 protein: CASRPTGVPEAFF. The DNA for the CDR3 is TGTGCCAGCAGACCCACAGGGGTGCCTGAAGCTTTCTTT.

For this clone: Mismatch with germline at one junction end may stem from a read error. This sample includes further DNA sequences coding for the same CDR3. The J gene is TRBJ2-4, the V gene TRBV28, with D maybe TRBD1 (6 bases). The CDR3 runs to 15 residues. The V gene's germline CDR1 is MDHEN and CDR2 SYDVKM. CDR3 in amino acids: CASSPTGLAKNIQYF. The DNA for the CDR3 is TGTGCCAGCAGCCCAACAGGGTTAGCCAAAAACATTCAATACTTC.

V gene TRBV9 combines with J gene TRBJ2-7, with D possibly matching TRBD1 (7 bases). The CDR3 covers 16 residues. V gave up 4 bases and J gave up 6 bases, with 23 bases separating them. Germline CDR1 reads SGDLS; CDR2 reads YYNGEE. The CDR3 DNA reads TGTGCCAGCAGCTTCCGGGGGACAGAGCCCCGGGGCGAGCAGTACTTC. Translating it yields CASSFRGTEPRGEQYF.

J is TRBJ1-2 and V is TRBV28; D ambiguous. Germline V gives CDR1 MDHEN, CDR2 SYDVKM. Trimming removed 6 bases from V and 4 bases from J, with 9 bases in between. The CDR3 has 12 residues. Here the CDR3 DNA reads TGTGCCAGCAGACCGGGGTCCTATGGCTACACCTTC. Amino acids: CASRPGSYGYTF.

This clone was recorded only once. The chain uses TRBV9 and TRBJ1-1; D remains unclear. With 4 bases removed from V and 3 bases from J, the gap between germline ends came to 19 bases. Germline-derived CDR1 and CDR2 are SGDLS and YYNGEE. The CDR3 is made up of 16 amino acids. The CDR3: CASSLTGSSGYTEAFF. The CDR3 nucleotides read TGTGCCAGCAGCCTCACCGGGTCCAGTGGGTACACTGAAGCTTTCTTT.

V is TRBV27 and J is TRBJ1-5; 7 nucleotides agree with TRBD1. Germline trimming cut 3 bases from V and 5 bases from J; bases unmatched to any gene: 7. The CDR3 runs to 15 residues. Germline V gives CDR1 MNHEY, CDR2 SMNVEV (reference sequence). CDR3 in DNA: TGTGCCAGCAGTTTCGGTGACAGGGCTCATCAGCCCCAGCATTTT. Translated: CASSFGDRAHQPQHF.

The chain joins TRBV5-4 to TRBJ2-1, with TRBD2 matching over 11 bases. CDR1 and CDR2 from the germline V gene are SGHNT and YYREEE (reference sequence). The CDR3 runs 18 residues. J gave up 4 bases and V 4 bases, and 13 bases lay outside the gene matches. The CDR3 DNA follows: TGTGCCAGCAGCCATTCTAGCGGGGGGACGAATTTATACAATGAGCAGTTCTTC. It encodes CASSHSSGGTNLYNEQFF.

The V and J genes are TRBV11-2 and TRBJ2-7, with D possibly matching TRBD1 (5 bases). The length of the CDR3 is 15 residues. Germline loops: CDR1 SGHAT, CDR2 FQNNGV. Trimming cost V 9 bases and J 6 bases, with 24 bases left between them. CDR3 sequence (DNA): TGTGCCAGTAGACTGGGCCAGGGCAGCGTCCTCGAGCAGTACTTC. Translated: CASRLGQGSVLEQYF.

The chain employs TRBV28 and TRBJ2-3; TRBD2 matches at 7 bases. The V segment lost 9 bases and the J segment 2 bases; nucleotides outside the gene matches: 5. The germline CDR1 and CDR2 sequences are MDHEN and SYDVKM. The CDR3 is 13 amino acids. The CDR3 sequence is CASTSENTDTQYF. The CDR3 bases are TGTGCCAGTACTAGCGAGAACACAGATACGCAGTATTTT.

The chain employs TRBV4-3 and TRBJ2-2, with 8 bases aligning to TRBD1. V was clipped by 4 bases and J by 8 bases; unmatched bases: 6. The CDR3 length is 14 residues. CDR1 LGHNA and CDR2 YSLEER come from the germline V gene. The CDR3 DNA follows: TGCGCCAGCAGCCCGCAGGGGGCGACGGGGGAGCTGTTTTTT. Its protein is CASSPQGATGELFF.

This clone turned up a few times. The chain recombines TRBV19 with TRBJ1-1; 7 positions match TRBD1. CDR1 and CDR2 from the germline V gene are LNHDA and SQIVND (reference sequence). The trim removed 8 bases at V and 4 bases at J, leaving 13 bases unmatched. The CDR3 runs to 15 residues. The CDR3: CASGKRGPWTTEAFF. The CDR3 DNA reads as TGTGCCAGTGGAAAGAGGGGGCCCTGGACCACTGAAGCTTTCTTT.

The chain combines TRBV25-1 with TRBJ1-1; unclear D gene. V lost 2 bases and J 6 bases, leaving 16 bases between the germline ends. The CDR3 runs 15 residues. Germline V gene data show CDR1 as MGHDK and CDR2 as SYGVNS. CDR3 loop: CASSEQGWGSAEAFF. Here the CDR3 DNA reads TGTGCCAGCAGTGAACAAGGTTGGGGTAGCGCTGAAGCTTTCTTT.

The chain combines TRBV12-3 or TRBV12-4 with TRBJ2-7; the match to TRBD2 covers 7 bases. The length of the CDR3 is 13 residues. J lost 5 bases, V lost 2 bases, and 3 bases had no gene match. CDR3 residues: CASSLTTSNEQYF. The CDR3 nucleotides read TGTGCCAGCAGTTTAACGACTAGCAACGAGCAGTACTTC.

This clone was recorded once. V is TRBV9 and J is TRBJ1-2; TRBD1 matches 7 bases. CDR1 is SGDLS and CDR2 is YYNGEE in the germline V gene. The junction had 10 bases not matched to a gene; V was cut back by 3 bases and J by 5 bases. The CDR3 covers 15 residues. In DNA form, the CDR3 reads TGTGCCAGCAGCGCGACGATAGGGGGCTATTATGGCTACACCTTC. It codes for CASSATIGGYYGYTF. Complete variable domain (other parts from reference TRBV9 and TRBJ1-2): DSGVTQTPKHLITATGQRVTLRCSPRSGDLSVYWYQQSLDQGLQFLIQYYNGEERAKGNILERFSAQQFPDLHSELNLSSLELGDSALYFCASSATIGGYYGYTFGSGTRLTVV.

The chain recombines TRBV4-1 with TRBJ2-7; 10 nucleotides agree with TRBD1. The germline gives CDR1 MGHRA, CDR2 YSYEKL. J was trimmed by 5 bases and V by 1 base; bases with no gene match: 8. The CDR3 totals 16 residues. Written as DNA, the CDR3 is TGCGCCAGCAGCCAAGGAACCGGGACAGGGGCCAACGAGCAGTACTTC. Amino acids: CASSQGTGTGANEQYF.

This chain's CDR3 is CASSTGLAFSYEQYF. CDR3 in DNA: TGTGCCAGCAGTACGGGACTAGCGTTCTCCTACGAGCAGTACTTC. This sequence joins TRBV27 and TRBJ2-7; TRBD2 matches 10 bases. The CDR3 has 15 residues. V lost 5 bases to trimming and J lost 0 bases; unmatched junction nucleotides: 4. CDR1 is MNHEY and CDR2 is SMNVEV in the germline V gene (reference sequence).

This chain links TRBV19 with TRBJ2-7; 7 nucleotides align to TRBD1. J was trimmed by 2 bases and V by 7 bases; bases with no gene match: 11. From germline, CDR1 is LNHDA and CDR2 SQIVND (reference sequence). This CDR3 has 15 amino acids. CDR3 sequence: CASTPLGTEAYEQYF. The CDR3 region has the DNA TGTGCCAGTACCCCTCTGGGGACAGAAGCCTACGAGCAGTACTTC.

This chain connects TRBV7-9 to TRBJ2-4, with a tentative D call TRBD1 (5 bases). The CDR3 runs 15 residues. Germline V gives CDR1 SEHNR, CDR2 FQNEAQ (reference sequence). Trimming removed 5 bases from V and 6 bases from J, with 17 bases in between. CDR3 amino acids: CASSPFDGDRNIQYF. For the CDR3, the DNA is TGTGCCAGCAGCCCATTCGACGGAGACAGAAACATTCAGTACTTC. Drawing the rest from reference TRBV7-9 and TRBJ2-4, the complete variable domain is DTGVSQNPRHKITKRGQNVTFRCDPISEHNRLYWYRQTLGQGPEFLTYFQNEAQLEKSRLLSDRFSAERPKGSFSTLEIQRTEQGDSAMYLCASSPFDGDRNIQYFGAGTRLSVL.

The gene calls are TRBV7-3 and TRBJ2-1; weak D call: TRBD1 (6 bases). Germline assignment: CDR1 SGHTA and CDR2 FQGTGA. With 2 bases removed from V and 8 bases from J, the gap between germline ends came to 10 bases. The CDR3 has 13 residues. CDR3 DNA sequence: TGTGCCAGCAGCTTAGGCGCAGGGGATGAGCAGTTCTTC. This sequence encodes CASSLGAGDEQFF.

The J gene is TRBJ1-5, the V gene TRBV5-1; a possible D gene is TRBD1 (5 bases). This CDR3 has 14 amino acids. Germline lookup yields CDR1 SGHRS and CDR2 YFSETQ. Trimming pared 0 bases from V and 5 bases from J, leaving 9 bases between. Here the CDR3 reads CASSLASGDQPQHF. In DNA form, the CDR3 reads TGCGCCAGCAGCTTGGCTTCGGGGGATCAGCCCCAGCATTTT. Using reference TRBV5-1 and TRBJ1-5 for the parts outside the CDR3, the full variable domain is KAGVTQTPRYLIKTRGQQVTLSCSPISGHRSVSWYQQTPGQGLQFLFEYFSETQRNKGNFPGRFSGRQFSNSRSEMNVSTLELGDSALYLCASSLASGDQPQHFGDGTRLSIL.

The chain joins TRBV6-5 to TRBJ2-4; 7 bases are a match to TRBD1. V lost 5 bases and J lost 8; bases outside the gene matches: 3. The V gene's germline CDR1 is MNHEY and CDR2 SVGAGI. The CDR3 has 12 amino acids. This CDR3 is CASSRQGDIQYF. In DNA form, the CDR3 reads TGTGCCAGCAGTAGACAGGGAGACATTCAGTACTTC.

The chain is built from TRBV2 and TRBJ1-5, with TRBD1 as a possible D gene (6 bases). Trimming took 7 bases from V and 0 from J, leaving 7 bases between them. Germline V gives CDR1 SNHLY, CDR2 FYNNEI. The length of the CDR3 is 13 residues. CDR3 in amino acids: CASNRDSNQPQHF. CDR3 DNA: TGTGCCAGCAACAGGGATAGCAATCAGCCCCAGCATTTT.

V gene TRBV9 combines with J gene TRBJ2-3; 7 bases align to TRBD1. Unmatched junction bases numbered 3, after V lost 1 base and J lost 1 base. This CDR3 has 15 residues. Germline CDR1 reads SGDLS; CDR2 reads YYNGEE. The CDR3 nucleotides are TGTGCCAGCAGCGTATTAGGGGGCGGCACAGATACGCAGTATTTT. This translates into CASSVLGGGTDTQYF.

The chain joins TRBV7-2 to TRBJ2-6; tentative D call: TRBD1 (5 bases). There are 18 residues in the CDR3. The V gene's germline CDR1 is SGHTA and CDR2 FQGNSA. V lost 5 bases and J lost 0, with 17 bases in between. The DNA of the CDR3 is TGTGCCAGCAGCATGTACACAGGAACCTACTCTGGGGCCAACGTCCTGACTTTC. Translated: CASSMYTGTYSGANVLTF. Using reference TRBV7-2 and TRBJ2-6 for the parts outside the CDR3, the full variable domain is GAGVSQSPSNKVTEKGKDVELRCDPISGHTALYWYRQSLGQGLEFLIYFQGNSAPDKSGLPSDRFSAERTGGSVSTLTIQRTQQEDSAVYLCASSMYTGTYSGANVLTFGAGSRLTVL.

The chain carries TRBV5-1 and TRBJ1-2; D not resolved. The V gene's germline CDR1 is SGHRS and CDR2 YFSETQ. The CDR3 is made up of 15 amino acids. V shed 5 bases and J shed 3 bases, with 17 bases lying between them. The CDR3 DNA is TGCGCCAGCAGACGCTCCCTTGAGGTCTACTATGGCTACACCTTC. It specifies CASRRSLEVYYGYTF.